These T cell receptor beta chains were read from a single sample in a study of T cell responses to AZD1222 COVID-19 vaccine. This table comes from immunoSEQ multiplex PCR, and its TCRdb copy is limited to in-frame clones, with some not included. This sample carries tens of thousands of clones, 85% to 90% of them seen once, and the ten largest clones take about 14%. Sample: peripheral blood, taken 28 days after the second AZD1222 dose. These receptors were taken from an adult who received the AZD1222 COVID-19 vaccine. CDR3s include the opening cysteine and the closing phenylalanine or tryptophan. D genes are given only for firm matches. The listing skips clone size in some rows; elsewhere it reads once, few, many or a size class.

CDR3 DNA: TGCGCCAGCAGCTTGGAGAACCCCAATGAGCAGTTCTTC
CDR3 protein: CASSLENPNEQFF
D gene: .
J gene: TRBJ2-1
V gene: TRBV5-1
clone size: .

CDR3 DNA: TGTGCCAGTAGTATGCTCGACAGGCTATATAGCAATCAGCCCCAGCATTTT
CDR3 protein: CASSMLDRLYSNQPQHF
D gene: .
J gene: TRBJ1-5
V gene: TRBV19
clone size: .

CDR3 DNA: TGTGCCAGCAGTTACCCGGGCCGAATCTACGAGCAGTACTTC
CDR3 protein: CASSYPGRIYEQYF
D gene: .
J gene: TRBJ2-7
V gene: TRBV6-5
clone size: .

CDR3 DNA: TGTGCCAGCAGCAGCGGACAGGAGAACACTGAAGCTTTCTTT
CDR3 protein: CASSSGQENTEAFF
D gene: TRBD1
J gene: TRBJ1-1
V gene: TRBV6-5
clone size: .

CDR3 DNA: TGTGCCAGCAGTACCCCCCGTGAGCAGTACTTC
CDR3 protein: CASSTPREQYF
D gene: .
J gene: TRBJ2-7
V gene: TRBV6-5
clone size: once

CDR3 DNA: TGTGCCAGCAGCTTAGGACAGGGCTACACCTTC
CDR3 protein: CASSLGQGYTF
D gene: .
J gene: TRBJ1-2
V gene: TRBV11-2
clone size: .

CDR3 DNA: TGTGCCTGGAGTGTACTCACAGATACGCAGTATTTT
CDR3 protein: CAWSVLTDTQYF
D gene: .
J gene: TRBJ2-3
V gene: TRBV30
clone size: .

CDR3 DNA: TGTGCCATCAGTGAGTCGATACAGGGTCCTAATGAAAAACTGTTTTTT
CDR3 protein: CAISESIQGPNEKLFF
D gene: .
J gene: TRBJ1-4
V gene: TRBV10-3
clone size: .

CDR3 DNA: TGTGCCATCTCACCTGGGAACATAGCTAACTATGGCTACACCTTC
CDR3 protein: CAISPGNIANYGYTF
D gene: .
J gene: TRBJ1-2
V gene: TRBV6-5
clone size: .

CDR3 DNA: TGTGCCAGCAGTGACCGGAGGGGCTATGGCTACACCTTC
CDR3 protein: CASSDRRGYGYTF
D gene: .
J gene: TRBJ1-2
V gene: TRBV2
clone size: once

CDR3 DNA: TGTGCCAGCAGCCAATGGACGGGGAGGGCTGAAGCTTTCTTT
CDR3 protein: CASSQWTGRAEAFF
D gene: .
J gene: TRBJ1-1
V gene: TRBV27
clone size: .

CDR3 DNA: TGTGCCAGTAGGGTGAGGGGGAACACCGGGGAGCTGTTTTTT
CDR3 protein: CASRVRGNTGELFF
D gene: .
J gene: TRBJ2-2
V gene: TRBV19
clone size: .

CDR3 DNA: TGCGCCAGCAGCCGAACAGGGTCTGGGGCCAACGTCCTGACTTTC
CDR3 protein: CASSRTGSGANVLTF
D gene: .
J gene: TRBJ2-6
V gene: TRBV5-1
clone size: .

CDR3 DNA: TGTGCCAGTAGCCCCGCCGATCTGGGGGTCGGGAACACTGAAGCTTTCTTT
CDR3 protein: CASSPADLGVGNTEAFF
D gene: .
J gene: TRBJ1-1
V gene: TRBV19
clone size: .

CDR3 DNA: TGTGCCAGCAGCCCCTTTTTGACAGGCGACTATGGCTACACCTTC
CDR3 protein: CASSPFLTGDYGYTF
D gene: .
J gene: TRBJ1-2
V gene: TRBV7-2
clone size: .

CDR3 DNA: TGCAGCGTTGACAGGGGGGGAAATGAGCAGTTCTTC
CDR3 protein: CSVDRGGNEQFF
D gene: .
J gene: TRBJ2-1
V gene: TRBV29-1
clone size: .

CDR3 DNA: TGTGCCAGCAGCCAAGGACAGGGGTACAGCTATGGCTACACCTTC
CDR3 protein: CASSQGQGYSYGYTF
D gene: TRBD1
J gene: TRBJ1-2
V gene: TRBV16
clone size: .

CDR3 DNA: TGTGCCAGCTTCGGGGCGACGGGAACCTACGAGCAGTACTTC
CDR3 protein: CASFGATGTYEQYF
D gene: .
J gene: TRBJ2-7
V gene: TRBV28
clone size: .

CDR3 DNA: TGTGCCAGCAGTGTTGGCAGGAGCTATGGCTACACCTTC
CDR3 protein: CASSVGRSYGYTF
D gene: .
J gene: TRBJ1-2
V gene: TRBV5-6
clone size: once

CDR3 DNA: TGTGCCAGCAGCCCAAGTTGGGCAGGGGGCCTGGCGCGATATGGCTACACCTTC
CDR3 protein: CASSPSWAGGLARYGYTF
D gene: TRBD1
J gene: TRBJ1-2
V gene: TRBV5-5
clone size: .

CDR3 DNA: TGTGCCAGCAGGGGACTAGCGGTAGAGACCCAGTACTTC
CDR3 protein: CASRGLAVETQYF
D gene: TRBD2
J gene: TRBJ2-5
V gene: TRBV7-2
clone size: .

CDR3 DNA: TGTGCCAGCAGTGGGGGGGTTAAGTATGAAAAACTGTTTTTT
CDR3 protein: CASSGGVKYEKLFF
D gene: .
J gene: TRBJ1-4
V gene: TRBV2
clone size: .

CDR3 DNA: TGTGCCAGCAGCTTGGGAGTGGGACAGGGGCACACCGGGGAGCTGTTTTTT
CDR3 protein: CASSLGVGQGHTGELFF
D gene: TRBD1
J gene: TRBJ2-2
V gene: TRBV5-4
clone size: once

CDR3 DNA: TGCGCCAGCAGCCAAGAGCCGGGCCGGGACCCTCGTAATGAGCAGTTCTTC
CDR3 protein: CASSQEPGRDPRNEQFF
D gene: .
J gene: TRBJ2-1
V gene: TRBV4-3
clone size: once

CDR3 DNA: TGTGCCAGCAGCCCACAAACGGGAAGGGGGGATGAGCAGTTCTTC
CDR3 protein: CASSPQTGRGDEQFF
D gene: .
J gene: TRBJ2-1
V gene: TRBV7-3
clone size: .